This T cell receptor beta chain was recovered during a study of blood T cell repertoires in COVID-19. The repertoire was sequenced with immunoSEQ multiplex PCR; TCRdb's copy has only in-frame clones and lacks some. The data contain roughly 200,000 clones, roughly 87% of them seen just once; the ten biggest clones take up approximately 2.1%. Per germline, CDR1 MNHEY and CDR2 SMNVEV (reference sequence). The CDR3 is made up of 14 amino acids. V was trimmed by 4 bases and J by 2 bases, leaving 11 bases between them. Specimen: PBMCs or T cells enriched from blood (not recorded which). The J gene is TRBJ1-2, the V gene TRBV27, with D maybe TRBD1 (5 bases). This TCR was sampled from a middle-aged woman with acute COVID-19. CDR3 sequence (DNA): TGTGCCAGCAGTTCGTTGGGGGGGAACTATGGCTACACCTTC. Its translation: CASSSLGGNYGYTF.